Presented here are 14 T cell receptor beta chains from one specimen sequenced in a study of Graves' ophthalmopathy and Graves' hyperthyroidism (dated by TCRdb to 2016 to 2019). For sequencing, an Illumina HiSeq 2000 was employed. For repertoire sequencing, the TCR beta CDR3 regions were amplified from RNA transcripts. The first round of RT-PCR was done with HTBI primers and the Qiagen OneStep RT-PCR kit, and was followed by a second round of multiplex PCR, then size selection and purification. The public reads were reprocessed in TCRdb via fastp at Q25 and MiXCR, keeping in-frame beta chains. One record per CDR3 amino acid sequence lists the most common genes and DNA. In all, the sample holds over 450,000 distinct CDR3 sequences, and under 15% of those were seen once. The ten top clones hold over 8% of the sample. The specimen was blood. These receptor sequences come from a woman aged 25 to 39 with Graves' ophthalmopathy. Donor details come from another sample of the same person, matched by shared clones.

This clonotype was counted ten times or more. The chain couples TRBV6-5 to TRBJ2-2; 10 nucleotides agree with TRBD2. J gave up 5 bases and V 0 bases, and 6 bases lay outside the gene matches. CDR3 length: 17 residues. Germline V CDR1 and CDR2: MNHEY, SVGAGI. The CDR3 loop is CASSYSPQREGTGELFF. Here the CDR3 DNA reads TGTGCCAGCAGTTACTCCCCCCAGCGGGAGGGAACCGGGGAGCTGTTTTTT.

This clonotype was seen many times. The chain carries TRBV28 and TRBJ2-7; perhaps TRBD1 as D (6 bases). The CDR3 spans 14 residues. CDR1 is MDHEN and CDR2 is SYDVKM in the germline V gene. The V end lost 2 bases, the J end lost 1 base, and 9 bases lay between the germline ends. CDR3 in amino acids: CASSLRDKSYEQYF. CDR3 nucleotides: TGTGCCAGCAGTTTACGGGACAAATCCTACGAGCAGTACTTC.

In its sample, this clonotype was seen many times. This CDR3 is CASSLDGGYQPQHF. CDR3 nucleotides: TGTGCCAGCAGCTTAGATGGTGGATATCAGCCCCAGCATTTT. The chain has TRBV11-2 and TRBJ1-5; D is unresolved. Looked up from germline, CDR1 is SGHAT and CDR2 is FQNNGV. This CDR3 has 14 amino acids. Trimming removed 0 bases from V and 5 bases from J, with 8 bases in between.

V usage is TRBV20-1 and J usage is TRBJ2-7, with a possible D match to TRBD1 (6 bases). This CDR3 comprises 14 residues. The V gene's germline CDR1 is DFQATT and CDR2 SNEGSKA (reference sequence). Deletions cut 5 bases from V and 1 base from J, with 15 bases between. The CDR3 protein is CSAARQVLSYEQYF. The DNA of the CDR3 is TGCAGTGCTGCAAGACAGGTGCTTTCCTACGAGCAGTACTTC.

This clonotype came up many times. The CDR3 DNA is TGTGCCAGCAGAAGTAGCGGGCTGAACACCGGGGAGCTGTTTTTT. Translating gives CASRSSGLNTGELFF. This chain links TRBV12-3 or TRBV12-4 with TRBJ2-2, with 7 nucleotides matching TRBD2. The V segment lost 6 bases and the J segment 1 base; nucleotides outside the gene matches: 5. The length of the CDR3 is 15 residues.

This clonotype was detected a few times. V and J are TRBV3-1 and TRBJ1-2, with D possibly matching TRBD1 (5 bases). This CDR3 spans 17 amino acids. V was pared by 4 bases and J by 4 bases, with 22 bases between. Per germline, CDR1 LGHDT and CDR2 YNNKEL (reference sequence). CDR3 DNA sequence: TGTGCCAGCAGCCTTCGGGACCTCACCACAGATCCCTATGGCTACACCTTC. Its translation: CASSLRDLTTDPYGYTF. Combining the CDR3 with reference TRBV3-1 and TRBJ1-2 gives the whole variable domain DTAVSQTPKYLVTQMGNDKSIKCEQNLGHDTMYWYKQDSKKFLKIMFSYNNKELIINETVPNRFSPKSPDKAHLNLHINSLELGDSAVYFCASSLRDLTTDPYGYTFGSGTRLTVV.

This clonotype was observed many times. V is TRBV4-1 and J is TRBJ2-7, with D tentatively TRBD1 (6 bases). Germline V gene data show CDR1 as MGHRA and CDR2 as YSYEKL. V dropped 3 bases and J dropped 1 base, with 10 bases sitting between them. The CDR3 spans 14 residues. The CDR3: CASSHRQASYEQYF. The CDR3 coding sequence is TGCGCCAGCAGCCACAGACAGGCATCCTACGAGCAGTACTTC.

This clonotype was seen a few times. The rearrangement uses TRBV11-2 and TRBJ1-2; D unclear. The CDR3 is 15 amino acids. Per the germline V gene, CDR1 is SGHAT and CDR2 is FQNNGV. Trimming left V 1 base short and J 6 bases short, with 15 bases between. CDR3 in DNA: TGTGCCAGCAGCTTAGGACCTTCACCCCAGGATGGCTACACCTTC. Translation: CASSLGPSPQDGYTF.

This clonotype was counted at least ten times. The rearrangement joins TRBV15 to TRBJ1-1; 8 positions match TRBD1. V was pared by 7 bases and J by 1 base, with 5 bases of the junction left unmatched. CDR3 size: 14 residues. Germline lookup yields CDR1 LNHNV and CDR2 YYDKDF (reference sequence). The CDR3 DNA is TGTGCCACCACGACAGGGGACACGAACACTGAAGCTTTCTTT. It encodes CATTTGDTNTEAFF.

In its sample, this clonotype was seen many times. The chain joins TRBV11-2 to TRBJ2-5; tentatively, D is TRBD2 (6 bases). Per the germline V gene, CDR1 is SGHAT and CDR2 is FQNNGV. V lost 3 bases and J 2 bases, leaving 19 bases between the germline ends. The CDR3 is 17 amino acids. CDR3: CASSFPRRGVAQETQYF. The DNA for the CDR3 is TGTGCCAGCAGCTTTCCTAGGAGGGGCGTGGCTCAAGAGACCCAGTACTTC.

This clonotype has a count of ten or more. The chain carries TRBV12-3 or TRBV12-4 and TRBJ1-1; D might be TRBD1 (6 bases). Trimming cost V 5 bases and J 0 bases, with 13 bases left between them. This CDR3 is built from 15 residues. CDR3 protein: CASSPLRTVNTEAFF. The DNA for the CDR3 is TGTGCCAGCAGTCCCCTTCGGACAGTGAACACTGAAGCTTTCTTT.

This clonotype was seen ten or more times. The rearrangement joins TRBV29-1 to TRBJ2-7, with D possibly being TRBD2 (5 bases). The V gene's germline CDR1 is SQVTM and CDR2 ANQGSEA. This CDR3 is 13 amino acids long. Trimming pared 6 bases from V and 0 bases from J, leaving 12 bases between. The CDR3 DNA sequence: TGCAGCGTCAGGACGGGGAACTCCTACGAGCAGTACTTC. Translation gives CSVRTGNSYEQYF.

This clonotype was observed many times. The V gene is TRBV6-1, the J gene TRBJ2-7; no reliable D call. V dropped 5 bases and J dropped 3 bases, with 11 bases sitting between them. Germline values: CDR1 MNHNS, CDR2 SASEGT. This CDR3 has 13 residues. The CDR3: CASSRASFYEQYF. In DNA form, the CDR3 reads TGTGCCAGCAGTCGGGCCAGCTTCTACGAGCAGTACTTC.

There are many counts of this clonotype. The chain links TRBV30 to TRBJ1-2, with 10 bases lining up with TRBD1. This CDR3 contains 16 residues. Trimming cost V 4 bases and J 4 bases; bases outside gene matches: 12. The germline gives CDR1 GTSNPN, CDR2 SVGIG (reference sequence). CDR3 loop: CAWMGTGETFSYGYTF. CDR3 in DNA: TGTGCCTGGATGGGGACAGGGGAAACGTTTAGCTATGGCTACACCTTC.